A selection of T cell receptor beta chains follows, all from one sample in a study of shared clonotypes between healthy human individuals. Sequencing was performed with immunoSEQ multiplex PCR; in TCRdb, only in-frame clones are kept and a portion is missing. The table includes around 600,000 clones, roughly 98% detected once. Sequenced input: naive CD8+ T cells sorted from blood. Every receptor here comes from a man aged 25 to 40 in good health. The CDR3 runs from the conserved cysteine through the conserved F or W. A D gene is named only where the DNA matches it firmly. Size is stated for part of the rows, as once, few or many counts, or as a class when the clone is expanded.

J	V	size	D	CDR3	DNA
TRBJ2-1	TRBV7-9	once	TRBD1	CASSSIDRDPKDEQFF	TGTGCCAGCAGCTCCATAGACAGGGATCCGAAGGATGAGCAGTTCTTC
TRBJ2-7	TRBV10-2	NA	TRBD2	CASSDGVRAGAYEQYF	TGCGCCAGCAGTGATGGTGTAAGAGCGGGAGCCTACGAGCAGTACTTC
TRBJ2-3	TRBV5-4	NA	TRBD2	CASSLVGLAGGTDTQYF	TGTGCCAGCAGCTTGGTGGGACTAGCGGGAGGGACAGATACGCAGTATTTT
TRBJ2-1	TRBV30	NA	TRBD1	CACAGTGLEQFF	TGTGCCTGTGCCGGGACAGGGTTGGAGCAGTTCTTC
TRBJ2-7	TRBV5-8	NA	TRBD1	CASSHPRVGGLEQYF	TGTGCCAGCAGCCACCCTCGGGTAGGGGGCCTCGAGCAGTACTTC
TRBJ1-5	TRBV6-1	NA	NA	CASSEWGAGGNQPQHF	TGTGCCAGCAGTGAATGGGGCGCGGGGGGAAATCAGCCCCAGCATTTT
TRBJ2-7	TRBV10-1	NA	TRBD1	CASSERTGVSYEQYF	TGCGCCAGCAGTGAGCGGACAGGGGTCTCCTACGAGCAGTACTTC
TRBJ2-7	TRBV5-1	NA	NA	CASSFFQGLSYEQYF	TGCGCCAGCAGCTTTTTTCAGGGGCTCTCCTACGAGCAGTACTTC
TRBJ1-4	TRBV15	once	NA	CATSEGATNEKLFF	TGTGCCACCAGCGAGGGAGCAACTAATGAAAAACTGTTTTTT
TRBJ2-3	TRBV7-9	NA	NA	CASSGTTDTQYF	TGTGCCAGCAGCGGGACGACAGATACGCAGTATTTT
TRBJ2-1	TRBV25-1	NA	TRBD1	CASSEASRGRAYNEQFF	TGTGCCAGCAGTGAAGCCTCCAGGGGGCGCGCCTACAATGAGCAGTTCTTC
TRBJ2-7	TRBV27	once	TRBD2	CASSRGLGIDEQYF	TGTGCCAGCAGTAGGGGACTAGGGATCGACGAGCAGTACTTC
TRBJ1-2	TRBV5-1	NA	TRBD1	CASNTGQASYGYTF	TGCGCCAGCAACACCGGACAGGCGTCGTATGGCTACACCTTC
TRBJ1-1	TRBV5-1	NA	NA	CASSTRETRDTEAFF	TGCGCCAGCAGCACACGGGAAACACGGGACACTGAAGCTTTCTTT
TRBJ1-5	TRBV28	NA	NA	CASTSLNRYNQPQHF	TGTGCCAGCACCTCGCTTAACCGCTACAATCAGCCCCAGCATTTT
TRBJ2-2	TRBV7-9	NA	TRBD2	CASSRLAGVTGELFF	TGTGCCAGCAGCCGACTAGCGGGAGTGACCGGGGAGCTGTTTTTT
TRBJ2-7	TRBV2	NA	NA	CASLSYEQYF	TGTGCCAGCTTGAGTTACGAGCAGTACTTC
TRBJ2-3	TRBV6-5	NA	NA	CASSSDSSTQYF	TGTGCCAGCAGTTCCGACTCAAGTACGCAGTATTTT
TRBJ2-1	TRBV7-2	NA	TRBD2	CASSRLAGTYNEQFF	TGTGCCAGCAGCCGACTAGCGGGGACCTACAATGAGCAGTTCTTC
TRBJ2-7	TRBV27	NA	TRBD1	CASGTGAPYEQYF	TGTGCCAGCGGAACAGGGGCCCCCTACGAGCAGTACTTC
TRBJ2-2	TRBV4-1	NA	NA	CASSQIVRLGTGELFF	TGCGCCAGCAGCCAAATCGTCAGGCTTGGCACCGGGGAGCTGTTTTTT
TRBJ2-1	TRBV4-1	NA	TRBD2	CASSKVLPSSGRSDEQFF	TGCGCCAGCAGCAAAGTCCTCCCGTCTAGCGGGAGGTCAGATGAGCAGTTCTTC
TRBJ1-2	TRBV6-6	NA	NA	CASSYDFLGGYTF	TGTGCCAGCAGTTACGACTTTCTTGGTGGCTACACCTTC
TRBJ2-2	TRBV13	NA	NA	CASIDLRGTTNTGELFF	TGTGCCAGCATCGATCTGAGGGGCACGACGAACACCGGGGAGCTGTTTTTT
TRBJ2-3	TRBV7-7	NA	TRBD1	CASSRTGLTDTQYF	TGTGCTAGCAGCCGGACAGGATTAACAGATACGCAGTATTTT
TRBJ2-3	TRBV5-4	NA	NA	CASSWGSSTDTQYF	TGTGCCAGCAGCTGGGGGTCCTCCACAGATACGCAGTATTTT
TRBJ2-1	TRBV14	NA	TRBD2	CASSLSVLAGSIYNEQFF	TGTGCCAGCAGCCTCAGCGTGCTAGCGGGATCTATCTACAATGAGCAGTTCTTC
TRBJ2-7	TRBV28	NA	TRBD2	CASRFRLAGTYEQYF	TGTGCCAGCAGATTTAGACTAGCGGGCACCTACGAGCAGTACTTC
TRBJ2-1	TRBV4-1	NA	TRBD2	CASRQSAGDPYNEQFF	TGCGCCAGCAGACAGAGCGCGGGAGATCCCTACAATGAGCAGTTCTTC
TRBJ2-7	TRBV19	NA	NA	CASSIFLNYEQYF	TGTGCCAGTAGTATCTTCTTGAACTACGAGCAGTACTTC
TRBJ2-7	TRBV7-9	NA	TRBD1	CASSPRTGDAAWSSEQYF	TGTGCCAGCAGCCCCCGGACAGGGGACGCCGCTTGGAGCTCCGAGCAGTACTTC
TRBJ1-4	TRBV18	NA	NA	CASSQPRRRNEKLFF	TGTGCCAGCTCCCAACCACGCAGGAGGAATGAAAAACTGTTTTTT
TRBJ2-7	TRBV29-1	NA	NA	CSVEDTDPTPRGFEQYF	TGCAGCGTTGAAGATACGGACCCGACCCCGAGGGGATTCGAGCAGTACTTC
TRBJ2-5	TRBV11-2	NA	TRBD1	CASSLYRGSQETQYF	TGTGCCAGCAGCTTGTACAGGGGAAGCCAAGAGACCCAGTACTTC
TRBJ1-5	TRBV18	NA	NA	CASSPKHRNQPQHF	TGTGCCAGCTCACCAAAGCACAGAAATCAGCCCCAGCATTTT
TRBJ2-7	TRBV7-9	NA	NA	CASSSGDTAYEQYF	TGTGCCAGCAGTTCCGGGGACACTGCCTACGAGCAGTACTTC
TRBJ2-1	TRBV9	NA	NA	CASGPGGTYNEQFF	TGTGCCAGCGGGCCTGGCGGGACTTACAATGAGCAGTTCTTC
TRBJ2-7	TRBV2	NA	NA	CASTDQSYEQYF	TGTGCCAGCACTGACCAGAGCTACGAGCAGTACTTC
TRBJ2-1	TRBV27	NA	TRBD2	CASRGSGYNEQFF	TGTGCCAGCAGGGGTAGCGGGTACAATGAGCAGTTCTTC
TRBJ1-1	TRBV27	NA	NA	CASSLLPPAMNTEAFF	TGTGCCAGCAGCCTACTACCGCCGGCGATGAACACTGAAGCTTTCTTT
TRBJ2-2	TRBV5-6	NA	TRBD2	CASSEGTSGNTGELFF	TGTGCCAGCAGCGAAGGGACTAGCGGGAACACCGGGGAGCTGTTTTTT
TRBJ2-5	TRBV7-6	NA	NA	CASSQEGETQYF	TGTGCCAGCAGCCAGGAGGGAGAGACCCAGTACTTC
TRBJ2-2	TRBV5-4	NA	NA	CASSPEVGLGTGELFF	TGTGCCAGCAGCCCCGAGGTGGGGCTTGGCACCGGGGAGCTGTTTTTT
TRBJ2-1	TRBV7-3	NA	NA	CASSLDGSSYNEQFF	TGTGCCAGCAGCTTAGACGGGAGTTCCTACAATGAGCAGTTCTTC
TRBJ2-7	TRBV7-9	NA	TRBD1	CASSQGQGLWAYEQYF	TGTGCCAGCAGCCAGGGACAGGGCCTTTGGGCCTACGAGCAGTACTTC
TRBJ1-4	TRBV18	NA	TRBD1	CASSPTGTGGEKLFF	TGTGCCAGCTCACCCACGGGGACAGGGGGTGAAAAACTGTTTTTT